This TCR beta chain was captured in a study of T cell responses to AZD1222 COVID-19 vaccine. Study in general: Recipients boosted at about 4 weeks or about 12 weeks are pooled.

Germline V gene sequence: CDR1 MGHRA, CDR2 YSYEKL. V lost 1 base, J lost 3 bases, and 10 bases lay in between. This CDR3 has 14 amino acids. This clone was recorded once. Antigen specificity is unknown. Findings and limits, study-wide: Just 5 to 7 people given AZD1222 tested seropositive at baseline.

This table comes from immunoSEQ multiplex PCR, and its TCRdb copy is limited to in-frame clones, with some not included. The sample lists about 180,000 clones, about 92% occurring once. The source material was peripheral blood, sampled on day 0 of AZD1222 vaccination. The source is an adult in good health. The chain uses TRBV4-1 and TRBJ2-7; D remains unclear. The CDR3 here is CASSQVSADYEQYF. The CDR3 DNA sequence: TGCGCCAGCAGCCAAGTGAGTGCCGACTACGAGCAGTACTTC.